The 30 T cell receptor beta chains below were found in one sample sequenced in a study of identical twins. TCRdb used MiXCR to reprocess the 5' RACE reads, holding one entry per CDR3 protein. The sample records around 680,000 distinct CDR3 sequences, around 8.3% being singletons. The same sample was also studied in work on yellow fever vaccine responses in identical twins.

Sequenced: PBMCs. Receptors originate from a woman younger than 35 in good health.

This chain joins TRBV7-2 and TRBJ2-7; D is tentatively TRBD1 or TRBD2 (6 bases each). The germline CDR1 and CDR2 sequences are SGHTA and FQGNSA. V lost 3 bases to trimming and J lost 0 bases, with 15 bases between them. The CDR3 spans 16 residues. CDR3 residues: CASSLGRTVYSYEQYF. CDR3 coding DNA: TGTGCCAGCAGCTTGGGGAGGACAGTCTACTCCTACGAGCAGTACTTC.

CDR3 sequence (DNA): TGCAGTGCTGGGGACGTTCTCAAGGATGGCTACACCTTC. Its protein product is CSAGDVLKDGYTF. The V gene is TRBV20-1, the J gene TRBJ1-2, with D tentatively TRBD1 (5 bases). The CDR3 length is 13 residues. Germline loops: CDR1 DFQATT, CDR2 SNEGSKA (reference sequence). V dropped 5 bases and J dropped 6 bases, with 16 bases sitting between them.

The chain carries TRBV7-2 and TRBJ2-5; 8 positions agree with TRBD2. J was trimmed by 1 base and V by 1 base; bases with no gene match: 5. Germline V gene lookup returns CDR1 SGHTA and CDR2 FQGNSA. The CDR3 contains 16 residues. In DNA, the CDR3 is TGTGCCAGCAGCTTAGTATCGCTAGCGGGCCAAGAGACCCAGTACTTC. Translating it yields CASSLVSLAGQETQYF.

This clonotype was seen repeatedly, ten times or more. This sequence joins TRBV7-2 and TRBJ2-7, with TRBD1 identical over 10 bases. The CDR3 is made up of 14 amino acids. V was clipped by 5 bases and J by 3 bases; unmatched bases: 4. The V gene's germline CDR1 is SGHTA and CDR2 FQGNSA. The CDR3: CASSAGTGVYEQYF. Here the CDR3 DNA reads TGTGCCAGCAGCGCCGGGACAGGGGTCTACGAGCAGTACTTC.

The CDR3 DNA follows: TGTGCCAGCAGCCAAGATCTTACAGGGGAGAACATTCAGTACTTC. Translated, it gives CASSQDLTGENIQYF. The rearrangement joins TRBV3-1 to TRBJ2-4; TRBD1 agrees at 7 bases. This CDR3 has 15 amino acids. V shed 0 bases, J shed 7 bases, and the junction held 6 bases outside the gene matches. The germline V gene encodes CDR1 LGHDT and CDR2 YNNKEL (reference sequence).

This chain links TRBV5-4 with TRBJ1-6; D is perhaps TRBD1 (6 bases). Deletions cut 1 base from V and 7 bases from J, with 9 bases between. The CDR3 contains 14 residues. Germline lookup yields CDR1 SGHNT and CDR2 YYREEE (reference sequence). CDR3 amino acids: CASSLMGGNSPLHF. For the CDR3, the DNA is TGTGCCAGCAGCTTGATGGGGGGCAATTCACCCCTCCACTTT. Drawing the rest from reference TRBV5-4 and TRBJ1-6, the complete variable domain is ETGVTQSPTHLIKTRGQQVTLRCSSQSGHNTVSWYQQALGQGPQFIFQYYREEENGRGNFPPRFSGLQFPNYSSELNVNALELDDSALYLCASSLMGGNSPLHFGNGTRLTVT.

Ten or more counts support this clonotype. V and J are TRBV5-1 and TRBJ2-1; D might be TRBD1 (5 bases). Trimming left V 4 bases short and J 1 base short, with 15 bases between. This CDR3 has 16 amino acids. Germline V gives CDR1 SGHRS, CDR2 YFSETQ. CDR3 sequence (DNA): TGCGCCAGCAGCCCTCGAACAGGCGAGTCCTACAATGAGCAGTTCTTC. Its protein product is CASSPRTGESYNEQFF. Drawing the rest from reference TRBV5-1 and TRBJ2-1, the complete variable domain is KAGVTQTPRYLIKTRGQQVTLSCSPISGHRSVSWYQQTPGQGLQFLFEYFSETQRNKGNFPGRFSGRQFSNSRSEMNVSTLELGDSALYLCASSPRTGESYNEQFFGPGTRLTVL.

This clonotype appeared many times. The chain combines TRBV10-3 with TRBJ2-5; D tentatively fits TRBD1 or TRBD2 (5 bases each). The V and J ends lost 6 bases and 2 bases respectively, with 10 bases between them. Germline assignment: CDR1 ENHRY and CDR2 SYGVKD. CDR3 length equals 13 residues. CDR3 bases: TGTGCCATCAGGCGAGGGGCACAAGAGACCCAGTACTTC. This sequence encodes CAIRRGAQETQYF.

V gene TRBV20-1 combines with J gene TRBJ1-4, with no clear D. V was pared by 0 bases and J by 7 bases, with 6 bases between. The CDR3 covers 12 residues. Germline CDR1 DFQATT, CDR2 SNEGSKA (reference sequence). The CDR3 sequence: CSARDAGEKLFF. CDR3 nucleotides: TGCAGTGCTAGAGATGCGGGTGAAAAACTGTTTTTT.

The sample holds many counts of this clonotype. The CDR3: CASSLAQGSDNSPLHF. CDR3 bases: TGTGCCAGCAGCTTAGCCCAGGGATCGGACAATTCACCCCTCCACTTT. V usage is TRBV7-9 and J usage is TRBJ1-6; weak D call: TRBD1 (5 bases). V lost 0 bases and J lost 7, with 13 bases in between. This CDR3 is built from 16 residues. CDR1 is SEHNR, CDR2 FQNEAQ, per germline (reference sequence).

V and J are TRBV18 and TRBJ2-1; 8 bases map to TRBD2. Germline CDR1 is KGHSH and CDR2 is LQKENI. V trimming: 4 bases; J trimming: 1 base; junction bases outside the gene matches: 12. The CDR3 runs 18 residues. As DNA, the CDR3 is TGTGCCAGCTCACAGGCACTAGCGGCCATCCTATCCTACAATGAGCAGTTCTTC. The encoded protein is CASSQALAAILSYNEQFF.

This clonotype was seen a few times. The chain is built from TRBV20-1 and TRBJ2-5; tentatively, D is TRBD1 (5 bases). CDR3 length: 15 residues. Between the trimmed V and J ends, which lost 3 bases and 5 bases, there was a span of 19 bases. Per germline, CDR1 DFQATT and CDR2 SNEGSKA (reference sequence). The CDR3 DNA follows: TGCAGTGCTAGCGATTGGGGCAGGGCTCGGGAGACCCAGTACTTC. This sequence encodes CSASDWGRARETQYF.

In its sample, this clonotype was seen many times. The CDR3 spells CSVVPSGGIYEQYF. CDR3 DNA: TGCAGCGTTGTTCCTAGCGGGGGTATCTACGAGCAGTACTTC. The chain joins TRBV29-1 to TRBJ2-7; 10 nucleotides match TRBD2. CDR1 is SQVTM, CDR2 ANQGSEA, per germline. V dropped 4 bases and J dropped 3; count of bases not matched to a gene: 6. This CDR3 region has 14 residues.

The chain employs TRBV12-3 or TRBV12-4 and TRBJ2-3; 12 bases line up with TRBD2. The CDR3 spans 17 residues. V lost 6 bases, J lost 2 bases, and 9 bases stayed unmatched. For the CDR3, the DNA is TGTGCCAGCAGCCTCCTAGCGGGGGGGCCGTTCACAGATACGCAGTATTTT. This translates into CASSLLAGGPFTDTQYF.

The chain has TRBV7-2 and TRBJ2-7, with 15 bases aligning to TRBD2. CDR3 length equals 17 residues. In germline, CDR1 is SGHTA, CDR2 FQGNSA. Trimming at V came to 5 bases and at J to 5 bases, leaving 10 bases not matched to a gene. CDR3 coding DNA: TGTGCCAGCAGCGGGCGCGGGGGACTAGCGGGAGGTGACGAGCAGTACTTC. The encoded protein is CASSGRGGLAGGDEQYF.

This clonotype was picked up a small number of times. This sequence joins TRBV11-2 and TRBJ2-2; possible D gene TRBD1, 6 bases. The V end was cut by 5 bases, the J end by 1 base, with 14 bases between. In germline, CDR1 is SGHAT, CDR2 FQNNGV. The CDR3 covers 16 residues. CDR3: CASSAQDRMNTGELFF. DNA for the CDR3: TGTGCCAGCAGCGCCCAGGACAGAATGAACACCGGGGAGCTGTTTTTT.

V gene TRBV20-1 combines with J gene TRBJ2-2; D ambiguous. The CDR3 is 14 amino acids. V lost 4 bases to trimming and J lost 0 bases, with 9 bases between them. Germline CDR1 and CDR2: DFQATT and SNEGSKA (reference sequence). The CDR3 DNA follows: TGCAGTGCTAAGGGAAGCCCGAACACCGGGGAGCTGTTTTTT. It specifies CSAKGSPNTGELFF.

A few counts support this clonotype. V usage is TRBV10-3 and J usage is TRBJ2-1; 7 bases fit TRBD1. This CDR3 is built from 12 residues. Germline V gene lookup returns CDR1 ENHRY and CDR2 SYGVKD. V lost 2 bases and J lost 14; bases outside the gene matches: 6. The CDR3 is CAISETGDYEFF. In DNA, the CDR3 is TGTGCCATCAGTGAGACAGGGGATTATGAGTTCTTC.

This clonotype was found a few times. J is TRBJ2-3 and V is TRBV20-1; D unclear. The CDR3 is 16 amino acids. V was pared by 0 bases and J by 3 bases, with 16 bases between. In germline, CDR1 is DFQATT, CDR2 SNEGSKA (reference sequence). The CDR3 here is CSARDLPSIATDTQYF. The CDR3 bases are TGCAGTGCTAGAGATCTGCCCAGCATTGCGACAGATACGCAGTATTTT.

This clonotype was counted only a few times. The CDR3 here is CASSLGSWPATNEKLFF. The CDR3 DNA sequence: TGTGCCAGCAGCTTAGGCTCGTGGCCTGCAACTAATGAAAAACTGTTTTTT. The rearrangement uses TRBV7-3 and TRBJ1-4; D gene uncertain. Germline values: CDR1 SGHTA, CDR2 FQGTGA. V was trimmed by 2 bases and J by 0 bases, leaving 13 bases between them. This CDR3 region has 17 residues.

The gene calls are TRBV9 and TRBJ2-3; 8 positions match TRBD1. In germline, CDR1 is SGDLS, CDR2 YYNGEE. This CDR3 spans 15 amino acids. The ends lost 3 bases at V and 2 bases at J; junction bases unmatched: 5. In DNA form, the CDR3 reads TGTGCCAGCAGCGAGGACAGGGCAGACACAGATACGCAGTATTTT. Its translation is CASSEDRADTDTQYF.

This clonotype was counted a few times. The CDR3 sequence: CSAKSLAGSYEQYF. The CDR3 DNA is TGCAGTGCAAAATCGCTAGCGGGTAGCTACGAGCAGTACTTC. This chain connects TRBV20-1 to TRBJ2-7, with 8 positions matching TRBD2. After removal of 6 bases from V and 3 bases from J, the junction contained 10 bases not matched to a gene. The CDR3 consists of 14 residues. Germline V lookup: CDR1 DFQATT, CDR2 SNEGSKA (reference sequence).

This clonotype was recorded a few times. The chain recombines TRBV4-3 with TRBJ2-1; the D gene could be TRBD1 or TRBD2 (6 bases each). CDR1 LGHNA and CDR2 YSLEER come from the germline V gene. Trimming took off 1 base at V and 5 bases at J, with 21 bases between the two ends. This CDR3 spans 18 amino acids. In DNA form, the CDR3 reads TGCGCCAGCAGCCAAGGTGTGGGGGGCAAGATTTGGCACAATGAGCAGTTCTTC. This translates into CASSQGVGGKIWHNEQFF.

The V call is TRBV6-4, the J call TRBJ2-2; TRBD1 agrees at 7 bases. Per germline, CDR1 MRHNA and CDR2 SNTAGT. V gave up 5 bases and J gave up 7 bases; unmatched junction bases: 4. The CDR3 consists of 13 residues. The CDR3 sequence: CASSRTGGGELFF. CDR3 nucleotides: TGTGCCAGCAGTCGGACAGGAGGCGGGGAGCTGTTTTTT.

This clonotype was counted only a few times. This rearrangement joins TRBV5-4 to TRBJ2-7, with D possibly TRBD2 on 6 matching bases. Germline CDR1 reads SGHNT; CDR2 reads YYREEE (reference sequence). Trimming took 4 bases from V and 1 from J, leaving 9 bases between them. The CDR3 consists of 13 residues. The CDR3 bases are TGTGCCAGCAGCGCGGAGGGTTCCTACGAGCAGTACTTC. Protein: CASSAEGSYEQYF.

This chain links TRBV9 with TRBJ2-3; D uncertain. The CDR3 loop spans 15 amino acids. V gave up 4 bases and J gave up 3 bases, with 15 bases separating them. The germline gives CDR1 SGDLS, CDR2 YYNGEE. In nucleotides, the CDR3 is TGTGCCAGCAGCCCTCGACATGAGCCGACAGATACGCAGTATTTT. Translated: CASSPRHEPTDTQYF.

This clonotype was recorded at least ten times. The chain couples TRBV7-2 to TRBJ2-1; D unresolved. Germline CDR1 and CDR2: SGHTA and FQGNSA. This CDR3 has 13 amino acids. The germline V and J ends were trimmed by 1 base and 10 bases, with 11 bases remaining between them. This CDR3 is CASSLETRHEQFF. Here the CDR3 DNA reads TGTGCCAGCAGCTTAGAGACCAGGCACGAGCAGTTCTTC.

This clonotype was seen a handful of times. This chain links TRBV9 with TRBJ2-7; D may be TRBD1 (7 bases). This CDR3 region has 13 residues. Germline CDR1 is SGDLS and CDR2 is YYNGEE. V was clipped by 3 bases and J by 6 bases, with 13 bases between them. The CDR3 protein is CASSAWQGGEQYF. The CDR3 nucleotides read TGTGCCAGCAGCGCCTGGCAGGGGGGCGAGCAGTACTTC.

The sample holds a few counts of this clonotype. J is TRBJ2-7 and V is TRBV29-1; no clear D. This CDR3 region has 13 residues. Trimming shortened V by 5 bases and J by 2 bases, and 13 bases separated the two germline ends. The germline gives CDR1 SQVTM, CDR2 ANQGSEA. The CDR3: CSVTGKGAYEQYF. CDR3 nucleotide sequence: TGCAGCGTTACTGGTAAAGGCGCCTACGAGCAGTACTTC.

In this sample, this clonotype turned up many times. The chain combines TRBV7-2 with TRBJ1-4; 8 nucleotides match TRBD1. CDR1 SGHTA and CDR2 FQGNSA come from the germline V gene. V gave up 4 bases and J gave up 3 bases; unmatched junction bases: 4. The CDR3 length is 15 residues. The CDR3 DNA sequence: TGTGCCAGCAGCTCCAGGACAGGGCCTAATGAAAAACTGTTTTTT. Protein product: CASSSRTGPNEKLFF.